What follows are 7 T cell receptor beta chains derived from one specimen sequenced in a study of T cell responses to AZD1222 COVID-19 vaccine. Clones were read by immunoSEQ multiplex PCR, and TCRdb kept only the in-frame ones, dropping some. The table records over 150,000 clones, almost 90% of them present only once. Sequenced here: peripheral blood, sampled 28 days after the second AZD1222 dose. The origin of the receptors is an adult who received the AZD1222 COVID-19 vaccine.

The rearrangement links TRBV7-3 to TRBJ2-1, with TRBD2 matching over 10 bases. Per the germline V gene, CDR1 is SGHTA and CDR2 is FQGTGA. The CDR3 sequence is 15 residues long. The J segment lost 3 bases and the V segment lost 6 bases, leaving 5 bases of the junction unmatched. CDR3 nucleotide sequence: TGTGCCAGCAGATTAGCGGGGGGAGACTACAATGAGCAGTTCTTC. Protein: CASRLAGGDYNEQFF. Complete variable domain (other parts from reference TRBV7-3 and TRBJ2-1): GAGVSQTPSNKVTEKGKYVELRCDPISGHTALYWYRQSLGQGPEFLIYFQGTGAADDSGLPNDRFFAVRPEGSVSTLKIQRTERGDSAVYLCASRLAGGDYNEQFFGPGTRLTVL.

This clone was observed once. V and J are TRBV19 and TRBJ1-1, with TRBD1 identical over 7 bases. CDR3 length: 13 residues. V shed 6 bases, J shed 5 bases, and the junction held 6 bases outside the gene matches. The germline V gene encodes CDR1 LNHDA and CDR2 SQIVND (reference sequence). The CDR3 spells CASRARGATEAFF. The CDR3 coding sequence is TGTGCCAGTAGGGCCAGGGGGGCGACTGAAGCTTTCTTT.

The chain joins TRBV24-1 to TRBJ2-5, with D perhaps given as TRBD1 or TRBD2 (6 bases each). The CDR3 runs to 16 residues. Germline V lookup: CDR1 KGHDR, CDR2 SFDVKD. Deletions cut 2 bases from V and 4 bases from J, with 16 bases between. The CDR3 reads CATSDSQGGGRETQYF. The CDR3 nucleotides read TGTGCCACCAGTGATTCACAGGGAGGTGGGAGAGAGACCCAGTACTTC.

The chain combines TRBV24-1 with TRBJ1-5; D call uncertain. Trimming left V 2 bases short and J 4 bases short, with 2 bases between. Germline V CDR1 and CDR2: KGHDR, SFDVKD. This CDR3 comprises 12 residues. The CDR3 protein is CATSDSNQPQHF. CDR3 in DNA: TGTGCCACCAGTGATTCAAATCAGCCCCAGCATTTT.

The V call is TRBV7-2, the J call TRBJ1-1, with 9 bases fitting TRBD1. Trimming at V came to 5 bases and at J to 8 bases, leaving 9 bases not matched to a gene. Germline V CDR1 and CDR2: SGHTA, FQGNSA. The CDR3 has 14 residues. The CDR3 coding sequence is TGTGCCAGCAGCCAGGGACAGGGCCAAGCCGAAGCTTTCTTT. It yields the protein CASSQGQGQAEAFF.

This clone was detected once. The genes are TRBV12-3 or TRBV12-4 and TRBJ2-7; tentatively, D is TRBD2 (6 bases). This CDR3 region has 12 residues. Deletions cut 2 bases from V and 7 bases from J, with 9 bases between. CDR3 sequence (DNA): TGTGCCAGCAGTTTATTGGGGACTGAGCAGTACTTC. As protein: CASSLLGTEQYF.

CDR3: CASRGHRGRLNSPLHF. CDR3 bases: TGTGCCAGCCGAGGGCACAGGGGGCGCCTTAATTCACCCCTCCACTTT. V and J are TRBV6-6 and TRBJ1-6; 9 bases align to TRBD1. This CDR3 is 16 amino acids long. V trimming: 8 bases; J trimming: 6 bases; junction bases outside the gene matches: 11. Germline V CDR1 and CDR2: MNHNY, SVGAGI (reference sequence).